The clone carrying this T cell receptor beta chain was seen a handful of times. Its antigen remains unidentified. The data derive from a study of blood T cells in healthy people across ages. Whole-study results and caveats: Unsorted PBMC material precluded a definitive naive versus antigen-experienced comparison.

A J-beta primer mix and a sample-barcoded 5' primer were used in a second PCR of about 7 to 11 cycles. Each CDR3 protein gets one entry after TCRdb re-called the 5' RACE reads with MiXCR. This table has about 780,000 distinct CDR3 sequences, about 45% appearing once. This CDR3 comprises 18 residues. V dropped 3 bases and J dropped 8 bases, with 26 bases sitting between them. Each of the donors had approximately 10 milliliters of peripheral blood drawn into EDTA-treated Vacutainer tubes. The clonotype comes from a man older than 75 in good health. Input material: blood. The rearrangement links TRBV12-3 or TRBV12-4 to TRBJ2-1, with D perhaps TRBD2 (5 bases). CDR3 residues: CASSFSGIRARRDDEQFF. The CDR3 DNA reads TGTGCCAGCAGTTTTTCGGGGATCCGGGCCCGTCGGGATGATGAGCAGTTCTTC.